The rows below give T cell receptor beta chains drawn from one sample of a study of T-cell memory formation after mild COVID-19. TCRdb re-analysed the 5' RACE reads in MiXCR, keeping a single row per CDR3 protein. Of roughly 110,000 distinct CDR3 sequences in the sample, about a sixth were seen once. Input material: PBMCs or a T cell subset sorted from them (not recorded which). These receptors came from an adult woman who had mild COVID-19 (a few samples of this study predate the infection). Cell type and time point are not known. CDR3s include the opening cysteine and the closing phenylalanine or tryptophan. The D gene is left open where the match is weak. Part of the rows lack a size; the others show once, few, many or a class for expanded clones.

d_call	v_call	clone_size	j_call	cdr3_length	cdr3_aa	cdr3_nt
-	TRBV11-2	-	TRBJ2-7	16	CASSLVYTEQIYEQYF	TGTGCCAGCAGCTTAGTATATACAGAACAGATTTACGAGCAGTACTTC
-	TRBV11-2	-	TRBJ2-1	13	CASSLGAGNEQFF	TGTGCCAGCAGCTTAGGAGCGGGCAATGAGCAGTTCTTC
-	TRBV12-5	few	TRBJ2-4	13	CASGLGDVAIQYF	TGTGCTAGTGGTTTGGGAGACGTGGCCATTCAGTACTTC
TRBD2	TRBV7-2	few	TRBJ2-1	16	CASSLARASGNDEQFF	TGTGCCAGCAGCTTAGCGCGGGCTAGCGGGAACGATGAGCAGTTCTTC
-	TRBV9	few	TRBJ1-2	17	CASSVGDYDSKSGGYTF	TGTGCCAGCAGCGTAGGAGATTACGACAGTAAGTCTGGTGGCTACACCTTC
-	TRBV6-5	few	TRBJ1-5	12	CAGADSNQPQHF	TGTGCCGGGGCGGATAGCAATCAGCCCCAGCATTTT
-	TRBV12-3/TRBV12-4	-	TRBJ1-1	13	CASSFRVNTEAFF	TGTGCCAGCAGTTTCAGAGTGAACACTGAAGCTTTCTTT
-	TRBV7-9	-	TRBJ2-3	13	CASSGGPGDTQYF	TGTGCCAGCAGCGGGGGGCCGGGAGATACGCAGTATTTT
TRBD1	TRBV7-3	few	TRBJ2-6	19	CASSSDPGTGGSGANVLTF	TGTGCCAGCAGCTCCGATCCGGGGACAGGGGGCTCTGGGGCCAACGTCCTGACTTTC
TRBD1	TRBV20-1	few	TRBJ1-1	14	CSARERTGNTEAFF	TGCAGTGCTAGAGAACGGACAGGGAACACTGAAGCTTTCTTT
TRBD1	TRBV9	few	TRBJ2-6	16	CASSDDRETGANVLTF	TGTGCCAGCAGCGATGACAGGGAGACTGGGGCCAACGTCCTGACTTTC
-	TRBV29-1	many	TRBJ2-2	13	CSVVALNTGELFF	TGCAGCGTTGTTGCCCTTAACACCGGGGAGCTGTTTTTT
-	TRBV14	-	TRBJ1-2	15	CASSRDLQPPYGYTF	TGTGCCAGCAGCCGGGACCTCCAGCCCCCCTATGGCTACACCTTC
TRBD2	TRBV4-3	-	TRBJ2-7	17	CASSQDPNLAGAYEQYF	TGCGCCAGCAGCCAAGACCCGAACCTAGCGGGAGCCTACGAGCAGTACTTC
-	TRBV9	few	TRBJ2-5	14	CASSRTGLQETQYF	TGTGCCAGCAGTCGTACCGGACTACAAGAGACCCAGTACTTC
TRBD2	TRBV20-1	-	TRBJ2-4	16	CSARGTSGKEGSIQYF	TGCAGTGCTAGAGGGACTAGCGGGAAGGAGGGAAGCATTCAGTACTTC
TRBD2	TRBV12-3/TRBV12-4	-	TRBJ2-1	15	CASSPTAGGLNEQFF	TGTGCCAGCAGTCCTACGGCGGGGGGCCTCAATGAGCAGTTCTTC
-	TRBV19	-	TRBJ1-1	16	CASSIDPGHMNTEAFF	TGTGCCAGTAGTATAGATCCGGGCCACATGAACACTGAAGCTTTCTTT
-	TRBV28	-	TRBJ1-3	15	CASSLDGFSGNTIYF	TGTGCCAGCAGTTTAGACGGCTTCTCTGGAAACACCATATATTTT
-	TRBV4-1	-	TRBJ1-5	15	CASSQEFRGNQPQHF	TGCGCCAGCAGCCAAGAGTTCCGGGGCAATCAGCCCCAGCATTTT
TRBD2	TRBV15	-	TRBJ2-5	15	CATSRSTSGQETQYF	TGTGCCACCAGCAGATCAACTAGCGGACAAGAGACCCAGTACTTC
-	TRBV24-1	-	TRBJ2-1	16	CATSDPGGGAYNEQFF	TGTGCCACCAGTGACCCCGGGGGTGGAGCCTACAATGAGCAGTTCTTC
-	TRBV28	-	TRBJ2-6	19	CASSPILLGARTGANVLTF	TGTGCCAGCAGTCCCATTCTCCTTGGGGCCAGAACTGGGGCCAACGTCCTGACTTTC
-	TRBV7-6	few	TRBJ2-7	12	CASRAARGEQYF	TGTGCCAGCAGGGCCGCACGGGGCGAGCAGTACTTC
TRBD2	TRBV20-1	few	TRBJ2-1	14	CSARGTSGSNEQFF	TGCAGTGCTAGAGGGACTAGCGGGAGTAATGAGCAGTTCTTC
TRBD2	TRBV2	-	TRBJ2-3	17	CASSEKSGSDSTDTQYF	TGTGCCAGCAGTGAAAAGAGCGGGAGCGACTCCACAGATACGCAGTATTTT